This passage covers 30 T cell receptor beta chains from one sample sequenced in a study of human T cells and chemical hapten exposure. As to time point: patch test 3, about 24 weeks after DPC sensitization. Treatment here: therapeutic diphenylcyclopropenone sensitization with weekly scalp DPC. TCRdb redid the calling of the RACE reads with MiXCR, one entry per CDR3 protein. The sample lists 90,000 to 110,000 distinct CDR3 sequences; around 35% were seen once. The sample was whole blood, taken in connection with sensitization to the hapten diphenylcyclopropenone (DPC). These receptors originate from a man in his forties with alopecia areata. Some clones in this sample may be carry-over from other donors' samples.

This clonotype was seen ten or more times. J is TRBJ1-2 and V is TRBV6-6; 7 bases are shared with TRBD1. With V trimmed by 6 bases and J by 5 bases, 12 bases remained unmatched. The CDR3 runs 15 residues. Germline CDR1 is MNHNY and CDR2 is SVGAGI (reference sequence). The CDR3 DNA reads as TGTGCCAGCAGGTATCCCGGACAGGCACCTTATGGCTACACCTTC. It specifies CASRYPGQAPYGYTF.

In this sample, this clonotype turned up many times. The chain recombines TRBV5-1 with TRBJ2-7; a weak D match, TRBD1 (5 bases). V was trimmed by 2 bases and J by 3 bases, leaving 12 bases between them. Germline values: CDR1 SGHRS, CDR2 YFSETQ. The CDR3 has 14 residues. The CDR3 coding sequence is TGCGCCAGCAGCTTCTTCCAGGGCCACTACGAGCAGTACTTC. Translating it yields CASSFFQGHYEQYF.

This sequence joins TRBV18 and TRBJ1-6, with 7 bases identical to TRBD1. The ends lost 5 bases at V and 5 bases at J; junction bases unmatched: 6. The germline CDR1 and CDR2 sequences are KGHSH and LQKENI. The CDR3 has 15 amino acids. CDR3 region: CASSIRDRDNSPLHF. The CDR3 region has the DNA TGTGCCAGCTCAATCCGGGACAGAGATAATTCACCCCTCCACTTT.

This rearrangement joins TRBV27 to TRBJ1-6; no firm D call. There are 17 residues in the CDR3. CDR1 is MNHEY and CDR2 is SMNVEV in the germline V gene (reference sequence). V was clipped by 4 bases and J by 0 bases, with 13 bases between them. The CDR3 spells CASSSPDPSSYNSPLHF. The CDR3 DNA sequence: TGTGCCAGCAGTTCCCCGGACCCGAGCTCCTATAATTCACCCCTCCACTTT.

The rearrangement joins TRBV3-1 to TRBJ1-1; tentatively, D is TRBD1 (6 bases). The V gene's germline CDR1 is LGHDT and CDR2 YNNKEL (reference sequence). The CDR3 is made up of 15 amino acids. V was clipped by 4 bases and J by 5 bases, with 17 bases between them. CDR3 amino acids: CASSRQTGLGTEAFF. In DNA form, the CDR3 reads TGTGCCAGCAGCCGCCAGACAGGCCTTGGGACTGAAGCTTTCTTT.

The chain is built from TRBV6-6 and TRBJ2-1; D assignment may be TRBD1 or TRBD2 (5 bases each). CDR3 length: 17 amino acids. Germline V gives CDR1 MNHNY, CDR2 SVGAGI (reference sequence). Trimming stripped 6 bases from V and 1 base from J, with 19 bases between. The CDR3 is CASSPRGARGSYNEQFF. Here the CDR3 DNA reads TGTGCCAGCAGCCCGAGGGGAGCGAGAGGTTCCTACAATGAGCAGTTCTTC.

This clonotype occurred a few times. The V gene is TRBV7-9, the J gene TRBJ2-3, with TRBD2 matching 9 bases. The CDR3 is made up of 18 amino acids. CDR1 and CDR2 from the germline V gene are SEHNR and FQNEAQ (reference sequence). Unmatched junction bases numbered 11, after V lost 3 bases and J lost 1 base. DNA for the CDR3: TGTGCCAGCAGCTTGTTTGCGGGAGGGTTTGGAGGCACAGATACGCAGTATTTT. Translating gives CASSLFAGGFGGTDTQYF.

The chain combines TRBV7-8 with TRBJ2-4; D not certain. The V gene lost 1 base and the J gene lost 7 bases, with 11 bases spanning the gap. Germline V gives CDR1 SGHVS, CDR2 FQNEAQ. The CDR3 has 14 residues. In DNA, the CDR3 is TGTGCCAGCAGCTTAGAGATGGTTTCGAACATTCAGTACTTC. Translating it yields CASSLEMVSNIQYF.

The V call is TRBV5-5, the J call TRBJ2-7; 7 nucleotides agree with TRBD1. Unmatched junction bases numbered 6, after V lost 4 bases and J lost 2 bases. CDR3 size: 14 residues. Per the germline V gene, CDR1 is SGHKS and CDR2 is YYEKEE (reference sequence). The CDR3 spells CASSRAGQAYEQYV. CDR3 nucleotide sequence: TGTGCCAGCAGCCGGGCAGGACAGGCCTACGAGCAGTACGTC.

This clonotype was seen only a few times. The V gene is TRBV12-3 or TRBV12-4, the J gene TRBJ2-2; D possibly uses TRBD1 or TRBD2 (6 bases each). Trimming shortened V by 6 bases and J by 6 bases, and 11 bases separated the two germline ends. CDR3 length: 13 amino acids. CDR3 DNA sequence: TGTGCCAGCAGCCCAGGGGACTCCGGGGAGCTGTTTTTT. Translated: CASSPGDSGELFF.

This clonotype was recorded a few times. The J gene is TRBJ2-7, the V gene TRBV9; 7 bases fit TRBD2. Germline values: CDR1 SGDLS, CDR2 YYNGEE. With 0 bases clipped from V and 5 bases from J, the junction kept 8 bases outside the gene matches. This CDR3 is built from 15 residues. The CDR3 protein is CASSVGGGGPNEQYF. CDR3 sequence (DNA): TGTGCCAGCAGCGTAGGGGGGGGAGGGCCGAACGAGCAGTACTTC.

This sequence joins TRBV15 and TRBJ2-3; D is unresolved. The CDR3 length is 14 residues. Germline V CDR1 and CDR2: LNHNV, YYDKDF (reference sequence). The V gene lost 0 bases and the J gene lost 7 bases, with 11 bases spanning the gap. The CDR3 DNA reads as TGTGCCACCAGCAGAGATCGAAGGGTTAATACGCAGTATTTT. Its protein is CATSRDRRVNTQYF.

This chain uses TRBV25-1 with TRBJ2-3; TRBD1 matches at 9 bases. V shed 7 bases, J shed 4 bases, and the junction held 3 bases outside the gene matches. Germline CDR1 reads MGHDK; CDR2 reads SYGVNS. This CDR3 has 13 amino acids. CDR3 nucleotide sequence: TGTGCCAGCACCCGGGACAGGGCAGATACGCAGTATTTT. Residues: CASTRDRADTQYF. Combining the CDR3 with reference TRBV25-1 and TRBJ2-3 gives the whole variable domain EADIYQTPRYLVIGTGKKITLECSQTMGHDKMYWYQQDPGMELHLIHYSYGVNSTEKGDLSSESTVSRIRTEHFPLTLESARPSHTSQYLCASTRDRADTQYFGPGTRLTVL.

This sequence joins TRBV4-3 and TRBJ2-3, with 8 nucleotides matching TRBD2. Losses at the gene ends were 2 bases for V and 1 base for J; bases not matched to a gene: 2. Germline values: CDR1 LGHNA, CDR2 YSLEER. CDR3 length: 15 amino acids. The CDR3 DNA reads TGCGCCAGCAGCCAACTGACTAGCGGCACAGATACGCAGTATTTT. It yields the protein CASSQLTSGTDTQYF.

This clonotype was seen a few times. The chain recombines TRBV30 with TRBJ2-5; tentatively, D is TRBD2 (6 bases). Trimming took 0 bases from V and 2 from J, leaving 10 bases between them. Per germline, CDR1 GTSNPN and CDR2 SVGIG (reference sequence). This CDR3 has 14 residues. Here the CDR3 reads CAWSVLATQETQYF. In DNA form, the CDR3 reads TGTGCCTGGAGTGTTCTAGCGACACAAGAGACCCAGTACTTC.

The genes are TRBV29-1 and TRBJ2-5; the D is unclear. The V gene's germline CDR1 is SQVTM and CDR2 ANQGSEA. The V end lost 1 base, the J end lost 5 bases, and 11 bases lay between the germline ends. This CDR3 has 13 amino acids. The CDR3 here is CSVEAIGMETQYF. In DNA form, the CDR3 reads TGCAGCGTTGAAGCTATAGGCATGGAGACCCAGTACTTC.

The chain links TRBV7-3 to TRBJ1-2; no definite D call. The CDR3 is 13 residues long. Germline loops: CDR1 SGHTA, CDR2 FQGTGA. Deletions cut 4 bases from V and 7 bases from J, with 13 bases between. The CDR3 nucleotides are TGTGCCAGCAGCTCCATGATGGGCGGTGGCTACACCTTC. This encodes CASSSMMGGGYTF.

This chain joins TRBV7-9 and TRBJ2-4; possibly TRBD1 or TRBD2 for D (6 bases each). V was cut by 1 base and J by 6 bases, with 16 bases left in between. This CDR3 region has 16 residues. CDR1 SEHNR and CDR2 FQNEAQ come from the germline V gene (reference sequence). The CDR3 sequence is CASSLVGGLAGNIQYF. CDR3 bases: TGTGCCAGCAGCTTAGTTGGGGGGCTGGCGGGAAACATTCAGTACTTC.

This rearrangement joins TRBV6-2 or TRBV6-3 to TRBJ2-7; D is perhaps TRBD1 (6 bases). From germline, CDR1 is MNHEY and CDR2 SVGEGT. The CDR3 contains 13 residues. Trimming stripped 5 bases from V and 3 bases from J, with 11 bases between. The DNA for the CDR3 is TGTGCCAGCAGTCCGAGGGGGTACTACGAGCAGTACTTC. Its translation is CASSPRGYYEQYF.

The chain carries TRBV18 and TRBJ2-1; 8 bases line up with TRBD1. J gave up 5 bases and V 6 bases, and 6 bases lay outside the gene matches. The germline V gene encodes CDR1 KGHSH and CDR2 LQKENI. CDR3 length: 14 residues. The CDR3 DNA is TGTGCCAGCTCCCAAACGGACAGGGACAATGAGCAGTTCTTC. Its protein product is CASSQTDRDNEQFF. The full variable domain, its missing parts supplied by reference TRBV18 and TRBJ2-1, is NAGVMQNPRHLVRRRGQEARLRCSPMKGHSHVYWYRQLPEEGLKFMVYLQKENIIDESGMPKERFSAEFPKEGPSILRIQQVVRGDSAAYFCASSQTDRDNEQFFGPGTRLTVL.

The V gene is TRBV4-1, the J gene TRBJ1-1; 8 nucleotides align to TRBD1. CDR3 size: 14 residues. V was pared by 5 bases and J by 4 bases, with 6 bases of the junction left unmatched. Germline V gives CDR1 MGHRA, CDR2 YSYEKL. The chain's CDR3 is CASSISTGVTEAFF. DNA for the CDR3: TGCGCCAGCAGCATTTCGACAGGGGTCACTGAAGCTTTCTTT.

Only a few counts were recorded for this clonotype. The gene calls are TRBV28 and TRBJ2-7; D possibly corresponds to TRBD2 (6 bases). The CDR3 totals 14 residues. Germline CDR1 and CDR2: MDHEN and SYDVKM. Trimming removed 7 bases at V and 7 bases at J, with 20 bases between. In nucleotides, the CDR3 is TGTGCCAGCACCAGGCTCGCGGGAACGGGGGAGCAGTACTTC. Amino acid sequence: CASTRLAGTGEQYF.

The V gene is TRBV11-2, the J gene TRBJ1-1; D unresolved. The length of the CDR3 is 15 residues. Germline V gives CDR1 SGHAT, CDR2 FQNNGV. Trimming cost V 6 bases and J 0 bases, with 14 bases left between them. The CDR3 spells CASSRVTALNTEAFF. CDR3 DNA: TGTGCCAGCAGTCGAGTTACAGCTCTGAACACTGAAGCTTTCTTT.

This clonotype was recorded a few times. This chain uses TRBV20-1 with TRBJ2-3; TRBD2 agrees at 13 bases. The CDR3 has 15 amino acids. Unmatched junction bases numbered 6, after V lost 5 bases and J lost 4 bases. Germline CDR1 is DFQATT and CDR2 is SNEGSKA (reference sequence). CDR3 region: CSASGLAGVADTQYF. As DNA, the CDR3 is TGCAGTGCTTCCGGACTAGCGGGAGTAGCAGATACGCAGTATTTT.

This clonotype was found many times. The V and J genes are TRBV20-1 and TRBJ1-5; D is uncertain. V gave up 4 bases and J gave up 5 bases, with 12 bases separating them. This CDR3 is built from 13 residues. Germline CDR1 and CDR2: DFQATT and SNEGSKA (reference sequence). The DNA of the CDR3 is TGCAGTGCTAAGGCGGCGGCGGATCAGCCCCAGCATTTT. The encoded protein is CSAKAAADQPQHF.

There are a few counts of this clonotype. CDR3: CSARGNRVAKNIQYF. Written as DNA, the CDR3 is TGCAGTGCTAGAGGGAACAGGGTCGCCAAAAACATTCAGTACTTC. The rearrangement uses TRBV20-1 and TRBJ2-4; perhaps TRBD1 as D (6 bases). V was cut by 1 base and J by 1 base, with 11 bases left in between. This CDR3 has 15 residues. In germline, CDR1 is DFQATT, CDR2 SNEGSKA (reference sequence).

J is TRBJ2-7 and V is TRBV14; a possible D gene is TRBD2 (7 bases). Germline V lookup: CDR1 SGHDN, CDR2 FVKESK. The CDR3 extends over 13 amino acids. The V gene lost 1 base and the J gene lost 11 bases, with 15 bases spanning the gap. DNA for the CDR3: TGTGCCAGCAGCCAAGTGACGGGGGGCGTTAAGTACTTC. As protein: CASSQVTGGVKYF.

The chain is built from TRBV7-2 and TRBJ2-3, with D possibly being TRBD2 (6 bases). Germline CDR1 reads SGHTA; CDR2 reads FQGNSA. Trimming took 5 bases from V and 0 from J, leaving 12 bases between them. This CDR3 spans 15 amino acids. DNA for the CDR3: TGTGCCAGCAGCCCGGACTACCTTAGCACAGATACGCAGTATTTT. Translation: CASSPDYLSTDTQYF.

This clonotype was observed a few times. The chain combines TRBV6-1 with TRBJ1-5, with D hard to call. The CDR3 has 11 residues. Germline V gene data show CDR1 as MNHNS and CDR2 as SASEGT. V lost 6 bases and J lost 5, with 5 bases in between. CDR3 in amino acids: CASRLDQPQHF. In DNA, the CDR3 is TGTGCCAGCAGGCTAGATCAGCCCCAGCATTTT.

This clonotype was counted a few times. J is TRBJ2-2 and V is TRBV7-8; weak D call: TRBD2 (5 bases). From germline, CDR1 is SGHVS and CDR2 FQNEAQ. The CDR3 covers 14 residues. The V and J ends lost 2 bases and 1 base respectively, with 5 bases between them. For the CDR3, the DNA is TGTGCCAGCAGCTTACGGGAGAACACCGGGGAGCTGTTTTTT. It is translated as CASSLRENTGELFF.